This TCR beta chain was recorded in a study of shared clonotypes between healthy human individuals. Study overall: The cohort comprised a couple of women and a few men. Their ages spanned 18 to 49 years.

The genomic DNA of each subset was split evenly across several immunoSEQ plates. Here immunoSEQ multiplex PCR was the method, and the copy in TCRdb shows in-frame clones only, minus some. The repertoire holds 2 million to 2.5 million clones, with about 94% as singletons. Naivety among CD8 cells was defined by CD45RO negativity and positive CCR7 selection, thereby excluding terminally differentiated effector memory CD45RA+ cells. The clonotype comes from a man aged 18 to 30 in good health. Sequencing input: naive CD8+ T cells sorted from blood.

CDR3 sequence: CASSLLRDTLDSPLHF. CDR3 nucleotides: TGTGCCAGCAGTTTATTAAGGGACACATTAGATTCACCCCTCCACTTT. The gene calls are TRBV28 and TRBJ1-6, with a tentative D call TRBD1 (6 bases). V gave up 1 base and J gave up 8 bases, with 15 bases separating them. The CDR3 runs 16 residues. Germline V lookup: CDR1 MDHEN, CDR2 SYDVKM.